This T cell receptor (beta chain) was recorded in a study of cytomegalovirus exposure and HLA in healthy donors. Study-wide context: Out of roughly 200 million T cells, an earlier analysis found about 120 million unique TCR beta sequences in total. Findings of the study overall: The study put under 200 TCR beta chains on its list as cytomegalovirus-associated.

Amplification used 60 Vbeta primers and 13 Jbeta primers. The assay was immunoSEQ multiplex PCR, and TCRdb's table has in-frame clones only and misses some. The table includes some 180,000 clones, around four fifths detected once. Germline-derived CDR1 and CDR2 are MDHEN and SYDVKM. This CDR3 spans 13 amino acids. Trimming pared 7 bases from V and 5 bases from J, leaving 13 bases between. Points on this clone: Its antigen is not identified.

Material: PBMCs. The rearrangement links TRBV28 to TRBJ2-3; D unresolved. This TCR was recovered from a woman aged 55-75 years in good health and CMV-seropositive. CDR3 in amino acids: CASTPPFRDTQYF. The CDR3 DNA reads as TGTGCCAGCACTCCTCCCTTCAGAGATACGCAGTATTTT.